These 26 T cell receptor beta chains share one sample of origin, sequenced in a study of blood T cell repertoires in COVID-19. TCRdb's copy holds only in-frame clones and misses some; the assay was immunoSEQ multiplex PCR. Of 150,000 or so clones in the sample, roughly 80% were seen once. Material: peripheral blood. All receptors derive from a woman aged 55-69 years with COVID-19, enrolled during active disease.

The rearrangement links TRBV5-4 to TRBJ1-1; the D is unclear. Trimming removed 1 base from V and 5 bases from J, with 6 bases in between. This CDR3 contains 12 residues. Germline-derived CDR1 and CDR2 are SGHNT and YYREEE (reference sequence). CDR3 DNA: TGTGCCAGCAGCTTGTTGCAGACTGAAGCTTTCTTT. It yields the protein CASSLLQTEAFF.

The chain uses TRBV6-1 and TRBJ1-6; 7 bases line up with TRBD1. This CDR3 contains 17 residues. Per the germline V gene, CDR1 is MNHNS and CDR2 is SASEGT. V lost 3 bases and J lost 2; bases outside the gene matches: 7. The CDR3 loop reads CASSEADRKPYNSPLHF. The CDR3 nucleotides read TGTGCCAGCAGTGAGGCGGACAGGAAACCCTATAATTCACCCCTCCACTTT.

This chain uses TRBV2 with TRBJ1-1; D gene uncertain. CDR3 length: 14 amino acids. Germline V gene data show CDR1 as SNHLY and CDR2 as FYNNEI. V was shortened by 8 bases and J by 1 base, with 14 bases between the two germline ends. The CDR3 nucleotides are TGTGCCAGCGGCGAACTACGGGGGAACACTGAAGCTTTCTTT. Protein product: CASGELRGNTEAFF. The full variable domain, in which reference TRBV2 and TRBJ1-1 provide the parts outside the CDR3, is EPEVTQTPSHQVTQMGQEVILRCVPISNHLYFYWYRQILGQKVEFLVSFYNNEISEKSEIFDDQFSVERPDGSNFTLKIRSTKLEDSAMYFCASGELRGNTEAFFGQGTRLTVV.

This clone was counted a few times. This rearrangement joins TRBV10-3 to TRBJ2-3; 10 nucleotides match TRBD2. Germline-derived CDR1 and CDR2 are ENHRY and SYGVKD. J gave up 1 base and V 6 bases, and 4 bases lay outside the gene matches. The CDR3 loop spans 15 amino acids. Here the CDR3 reads CAIRLAGGGTDTQYF. CDR3 in DNA: TGTGCCATCAGATTAGCGGGGGGAGGCACAGATACGCAGTATTTT.

V is TRBV5-1 and J is TRBJ1-1; D ambiguous. V was shortened by 3 bases and J by 4 bases, with 13 bases between the two germline ends. In germline, CDR1 is SGHRS, CDR2 YFSETQ. The CDR3 runs to 14 residues. In DNA form, the CDR3 reads TGCGCCAGCAGCTCAGAGAGACTTGGCACTGAAGCTTTCTTT. Its protein is CASSSERLGTEAFF. The full variable domain, its missing parts supplied by reference TRBV5-1 and TRBJ1-1, is KAGVTQTPRYLIKTRGQQVTLSCSPISGHRSVSWYQQTPGQGLQFLFEYFSETQRNKGNFPGRFSGRQFSNSRSEMNVSTLELGDSALYLCASSSERLGTEAFFGQGTRLTVV.

V is TRBV19 and J is TRBJ1-1, with D perhaps TRBD1 (6 bases). Per germline, CDR1 LNHDA and CDR2 SQIVND (reference sequence). This CDR3 comprises 12 residues. The CDR3 DNA sequence: TGTGCTGCAGCACAGGGACGCACTGAAGCTTTCTTT. It is translated as CAAAQGRTEAFF. Combining the CDR3 with reference TRBV19 and TRBJ1-1 gives the whole variable domain DGGITQSPKYLFRKEGQNVTLSCEQNLNHDAMYWYRQDPGQGLRLIYYSQIVNDFQKGDIAEGYSVSREKKESFPLTVTSAQKNPTAFYLCAAAQGRTEAFFGQGTRLTVV.

This clone has more than one count but fewer than ten. The chain employs TRBV11-2 and TRBJ2-7; TRBD2 aligns across 13 bases. The V gene's germline CDR1 is SGHAT and CDR2 FQNNGV. Losses at the gene ends were 5 bases for V and 5 bases for J; bases not matched to a gene: 3. There are 14 residues in the CDR3. The CDR3 DNA follows: TGTGCCAGCAGCAAGGGACTAGCGGGAAACGAGCAGTACTTC. It yields the protein CASSKGLAGNEQYF.

This chain links TRBV9 with TRBJ1-2, with a weak D call TRBD1 (6 bases). Trimming cost V 3 bases and J 7 bases, with 10 bases left between them. The germline V gene has CDR1 SGDLS and CDR2 YYNGEE. This CDR3 has 12 residues. DNA for the CDR3: TGTGCCAGCAGCGCGAACAGGGCTGGCTACACCTTC. It translates to CASSANRAGYTF.

This clone was detected once. V is TRBV24-1 and J is TRBJ2-1, with 9 bases that match TRBD1. The CDR3 runs 16 residues. Trimming removed 4 bases from V and 5 bases from J; junction bases left unmatched: 8. Per the germline V gene, CDR1 is KGHDR and CDR2 is SFDVKD. The CDR3: CATSDRDRDSHNEQFF. The DNA for the CDR3 is TGTGCCACCAGTGACCGGGACAGGGATTCCCACAATGAGCAGTTCTTC.

The V gene is TRBV7-9, the J gene TRBJ2-1; D perhaps matches TRBD2 (6 bases). Trimming pared 7 bases from V and 4 bases from J, leaving 17 bases between. CDR3 length: 15 amino acids. CDR1 and CDR2 from the germline V gene are SEHNR and FQNEAQ (reference sequence). The CDR3 loop reads CASTEGASAYNEQFF. In DNA form, the CDR3 reads TGTGCCAGCACGGAAGGGGCTAGCGCGTACAATGAGCAGTTCTTC.

V gene TRBV7-2 combines with J gene TRBJ2-5; TRBD2 might be the D (6 bases). The V end lost 0 bases, the J end lost 1 base, and 15 bases lay between the germline ends. CDR3 length equals 17 residues. The V gene's germline CDR1 is SGHTA and CDR2 FQGNSA. The CDR3 is CASSLAPLAWGQETQYF. CDR3 bases: TGTGCCAGCAGCTTAGCCCCCCTAGCGTGGGGCCAAGAGACCCAGTACTTC.

The DNA of the CDR3 is TGTGCCAGCAGCCCGGGGACACGCACTGAAGCTTTCTTT. Protein sequence: CASSPGTRTEAFF. The gene calls are TRBV2 and TRBJ1-1; D might be TRBD1 (6 bases). Germline V gene data show CDR1 as SNHLY and CDR2 as FYNNEI. The V end lost 6 bases, the J end lost 4 bases, and 12 bases lay between the germline ends. This CDR3 has 13 residues.

The V and J genes are TRBV5-4 and TRBJ2-3; 7 bases agree with TRBD1. The ends lost 7 bases at V and 2 bases at J; junction bases unmatched: 10. From germline, CDR1 is SGHNT and CDR2 YYREEE (reference sequence). The CDR3 consists of 15 residues. The CDR3 spells CASRRDSIITDTQYF. The CDR3 bases are TGTGCCAGCCGTCGGGACAGCATAATCACAGATACGCAGTATTTT.

Remarks on this clone: In the same sample, other DNA sequences code for this CDR3. The chain carries TRBV6-5 and TRBJ2-1; 12 bases agree with TRBD2. The CDR3 totals 15 residues. Germline V gene sequence: CDR1 MNHEY, CDR2 SVGAGI. The V segment lost 6 bases and the J segment 4 bases; nucleotides outside the gene matches: 4. In nucleotides, the CDR3 is TGTGCCAGCAGCCGGACTAGCGGGACATACAATGAGCAGTTCTTC. As protein: CASSRTSGTYNEQFF.

This chain connects TRBV18 to TRBJ1-4, with a weak D call TRBD1 (6 bases). Germline V CDR1 and CDR2: KGHSH, LQKENI. This CDR3 is 13 amino acids long. The V end was cut by 4 bases, the J end by 7 bases, with 10 bases between. CDR3: CASSLQGGEKLFF. DNA for the CDR3: TGTGCCAGCTCACTACAGGGCGGTGAAAAACTGTTTTTT.

This clone was found once. The chain joins TRBV5-5 to TRBJ2-1; 10 positions agree with TRBD2. The CDR3 is made up of 17 amino acids. The germline gives CDR1 SGHKS, CDR2 YYEKEE (reference sequence). Trimming cost V 0 bases and J 5 bases; bases outside gene matches: 8. The CDR3 reads CASSLVRLAGANNEQFF. The CDR3 DNA reads TGTGCCAGCAGCTTGGTGAGGCTAGCGGGAGCCAACAATGAGCAGTTCTTC.

V usage is TRBV9 and J usage is TRBJ1-3; D is unresolved. Germline values: CDR1 SGDLS, CDR2 YYNGEE. V shed 3 bases and J shed 2 bases, with 9 bases lying between them. This CDR3 is built from 14 residues. As DNA, the CDR3 is TGTGCCAGCAGCGGAAACAGTGCTGGAAACACCATATATTTT. Amino acid sequence: CASSGNSAGNTIYF.

V usage is TRBV7-9 and J usage is TRBJ1-3; 7 bases match TRBD1. Germline V lookup: CDR1 SEHNR, CDR2 FQNEAQ (reference sequence). V was pared by 5 bases and J by 4 bases, with 8 bases of the junction left unmatched. The CDR3 consists of 15 residues. For the CDR3, the DNA is TGTGCCAGCAGCAGTTCAGGGGGAGAGGGAAACACCATATATTTT. Its translation: CASSSSGGEGNTIYF.

This clone was seen only a few times. This rearrangement joins TRBV19 to TRBJ1-5; D may be TRBD1 (5 bases). The V gene lost 9 bases and the J gene lost 0 bases, with 12 bases spanning the gap. Per germline, CDR1 LNHDA and CDR2 SQIVND (reference sequence). This CDR3 comprises 14 residues. CDR3 protein: CASHRRTSNQPQHF. The CDR3 DNA follows: TGTGCCAGCCACAGGAGAACTAGCAATCAGCCCCAGCATTTT.

The chain recombines TRBV29-1 with TRBJ2-2; TRBD2 might be the D (5 bases). V lost 6 bases and J 4 bases, leaving 6 bases between the germline ends. CDR1 is SQVTM, CDR2 ANQGSEA, per germline. The CDR3 runs to 11 residues. The CDR3 reads CSVGVTGELFF. The CDR3 DNA is TGCAGCGTCGGGGTCACCGGGGAGCTGTTTTTT.

The chain joins TRBV6-2 or TRBV6-3 to TRBJ2-1, with 10 nucleotides matching TRBD2. Germline V gene lookup returns CDR1 MNHEY and CDR2 SVGEGT. This CDR3 is built from 15 residues. V was clipped by 5 bases and J by 4 bases; unmatched bases: 5. The CDR3 region has the DNA TGTGCCAGCAGTCTTAGCGGGGGGCCTTACAATGAGCAGTTCTTC. This codes for CASSLSGGPYNEQFF.

This clone was observed a handful of times. V is TRBV7-9 and J is TRBJ1-6, with D perhaps TRBD1 (6 bases). Germline lookup yields CDR1 SEHNR and CDR2 FQNEAQ (reference sequence). There are 14 residues in the CDR3. The V gene lost 3 bases and the J gene lost 6 bases, with 9 bases spanning the gap. As DNA, the CDR3 is TGTGCCAGCAGCTTCGGGACATCTAATTCACCCCTCCACTTT. It translates to CASSFGTSNSPLHF.

The rearrangement uses TRBV19 and TRBJ1-5; D not resolved. The V end lost 0 bases, the J end lost 0 bases, and 9 bases lay between the germline ends. The CDR3 is made up of 16 amino acids. Germline CDR1 is LNHDA and CDR2 is SQIVND (reference sequence). In nucleotides, the CDR3 is TGTGCCAGTAGTATAGATCGACAACATAGCAATCAGCCCCAGCATTTT. Protein product: CASSIDRQHSNQPQHF.

The chain is built from TRBV4-1 and TRBJ1-4; D gene ambiguous. Germline V gene lookup returns CDR1 MGHRA and CDR2 YSYEKL. The CDR3 runs 15 residues. With 2 bases removed from V and 2 bases from J, the gap between germline ends came to 9 bases. CDR3: CASSQSGRTNEKLFF. CDR3 DNA sequence: TGCGCCAGCAGCCAAAGTGGTCGGACTAATGAAAAACTGTTTTTT.

The chain recombines TRBV19 with TRBJ2-6, with 10 bases lining up with TRBD1. The V gene end was trimmed by 10 bases and the J gene end by 1 base; junction bases not matched to a gene: 4. CDR3 length equals 15 residues. The germline V gene encodes CDR1 LNHDA and CDR2 SQIVND (reference sequence). The CDR3: CATSDRGSGANVLTF. In DNA form, the CDR3 reads TGTGCCACCTCGGACAGGGGGTCTGGGGCCAACGTCCTGACTTTC.

This chain uses TRBV7-9 with TRBJ1-1; D ambiguous. Per germline, CDR1 SEHNR and CDR2 FQNEAQ (reference sequence). This CDR3 has 14 residues. Trimming took 3 bases from V and 1 from J, leaving 9 bases between them. In DNA form, the CDR3 reads TGTGCCAGCAGCTTCGACATACGGAACACTGAAGCTTTCTTT. This codes for CASSFDIRNTEAFF.